Presented here are 30 T cell receptor beta chains from one specimen sequenced in a study of monozygotic twins with inflammatory bowel disease. TCRdb re-called the 5' RACE reads and gives one entry per CDR3 protein, without DNA. The listing contains fewer than 550,000 distinct CDR3 sequences. Material: blood. These TCRs come from a human donor with ulcerative colitis or Crohn's disease, or a healthy co-twin of an affected twin (not recorded which).

V usage is TRBV20-1 and J usage is TRBJ2-7; the D gene TCRdb calls, TRBD2, cannot be checked with no DNA. CDR1 and CDR2 (germline): DFQATT, SNEGSKA (reference sequence). The CDR3 is 15 residues long. The CDR3 region is CSARDLGSGGYEQYF.

The chain recombines TRBV9 with TRBJ2-3; TCRdb indicates TRBD2, and absent DNA this call remains unverified. The CDR3 has 15 residues. Germline CDR1 SGDLS, CDR2 YYNGEE. CDR3 sequence reads: CASSSLADLGDTQYF. Drawing the rest from reference TRBV9 and TRBJ2-3, the complete variable domain is DSGVTQTPKHLITATGQRVTLRCSPRSGDLSVYWYQQSLDQGLQFLIQYYNGEERAKGNILERFSAQQFPDLHSELNLSSLELGDSALYFCASSSLADLGDTQYFGPGTRLTVL.

Here the CDR3 reads CASSLNRGRDTQYF. V gene TRBV5-1 combines with J gene TRBJ2-3; TCRdb reports TRBD1, a call that lacks DNA to check it against. This CDR3 region has 14 residues. Per germline, CDR1 SGHRS and CDR2 YFSETQ.

The chain links TRBV20-1 to TRBJ1-1; TCRdb gives TRBD1 as the D gene, but with no DNA this cannot be confirmed. Per the germline V gene, CDR1 is DFQATT and CDR2 is SNEGSKA (reference sequence). The CDR3 is made up of 14 amino acids. The chain's CDR3 is CSASPPGWNTEAFF.

This chain uses TRBV11-2 with TRBJ1-1. CDR3 length: 11 residues. The germline V gene encodes CDR1 SGHAT and CDR2 FQNNGV. CDR3 amino acids: CASREGLEAFF.

The chain uses TRBV6-5 and TRBJ2-4; absent DNA, TCRdb's TRBD1 call cannot be checked. CDR1 and CDR2 (germline): MNHEY, SVGAGI. This CDR3 comprises 13 residues. The CDR3 reads CASSYNRGNIQYF.

Here the CDR3 reads CASSSGLAGGYSEQFF. This chain joins TRBV7-9 and TRBJ2-1; TCRdb proposes TRBD2, but this gene call is untestable without DNA. This CDR3 region has 16 residues. CDR1 is SEHNR, CDR2 FQNEAQ, per germline (reference sequence).

The chain is built from TRBV5-6 and TRBJ2-7; TCRdb names TRBD1, which stays unverified in the absence of DNA. This CDR3 region has 13 residues. The V gene's germline CDR1 is SGHDT and CDR2 YYEEEE. CDR3 region: CASSLVGSGEQYF.

The V gene is TRBV7-9, the J gene TRBJ2-1. Germline lookup yields CDR1 SEHNR and CDR2 FQNEAQ (reference sequence). CDR3 size: 13 residues. CDR3 region: CASSLTTGNEQFF.

The chain has TRBV20-1 and TRBJ2-2; TCRdb gives TRBD2 as the D gene, but with no DNA this cannot be confirmed. The CDR3 has 18 amino acids. Germline lookup yields CDR1 DFQATT and CDR2 SNEGSKA (reference sequence). CDR3 loop: CSARDPRSLGRGTGELFF.

This CDR3 reads CSAPLVSGTGELFF. The rearrangement joins TRBV20-1 to TRBJ2-2; with no DNA, the TCRdb D assignment of TRBD2 cannot be verified. The CDR3 loop spans 14 amino acids. Germline CDR1 DFQATT, CDR2 SNEGSKA (reference sequence).

The chain is built from TRBV7-9 and TRBJ2-4; checking the TCRdb D call of TRBD2 is not possible without DNA. Per germline, CDR1 SEHNR and CDR2 FQNEAQ (reference sequence). CDR3 length equals 15 residues. The CDR3 reads CASSYLAGVGNIQYF.

The chain carries TRBV6-2 or TRBV6-3 and TRBJ2-5; TCRdb indicates TRBD2, and absent DNA this call remains unverified. Germline V gives CDR1 MNHEY, CDR2 SVGEGT. The CDR3 is 13 residues long. CDR3 sequence: CASQREVQETQYF.

The V and J genes are TRBV27 and TRBJ2-7; TCRdb indicates TRBD2, and absent DNA this call remains unverified. The CDR3 is 14 amino acids. Germline-derived CDR1 and CDR2 are MNHEY and SMNVEV (reference sequence). CDR3 in amino acids: CASSPVSGDYEQYF.

The chain carries TRBV7-9 and TRBJ2-6; with no DNA, the TCRdb D assignment of TRBD1 cannot be verified. The CDR3 has 17 amino acids. Germline-derived CDR1 and CDR2 are SEHNR and FQNEAQ (reference sequence). CDR3 loop: CASSLGTEVGRSNVLTF.

The V and J genes are TRBV7-6 and TRBJ2-7; the D gene TCRdb calls, TRBD2, cannot be checked with no DNA. Germline lookup yields CDR1 SGHVS and CDR2 FNYEAQ. CDR3 length: 18 amino acids. CDR3 in amino acids: CASSLGGLAGGGSYEQYF. Complete variable domain (other parts from reference TRBV7-6 and TRBJ2-7): GAGVSQSPRYKVTKRGQDVALRCDPISGHVSLYWYRQALGQGPEFLTYFNYEAQQDKSGLPNDRFSAERPEGSISTLTIQRTEQRDSAMYRCASSLGGLAGGGSYEQYFGPGTRLTVT.

The rearrangement uses TRBV11-2 and TRBJ2-3; TCRdb outputs TRBD2, but without DNA this stays unchecked. Per the germline V gene, CDR1 is SGHAT and CDR2 is FQNNGV. CDR3 length: 15 residues. The CDR3 loop reads CASSLMASGTDTQYF.

This CDR3 reads CASSLKGTPDNEQFF. This sequence joins TRBV7-9 and TRBJ2-1; TCRdb's assignment of TRBD1 cannot be checked, as there is no DNA. This CDR3 spans 15 amino acids. Looked up from germline, CDR1 is SEHNR and CDR2 is FQNEAQ (reference sequence).

V is TRBV6-2 or TRBV6-3 and J is TRBJ2-2; there is no DNA to check the TCRdb D call of TRBD1. CDR1 is MNHEY and CDR2 is SVGEGT in the germline V gene. The CDR3 is 15 amino acids. The CDR3: CASSYLDRVTGELFF.

The chain joins TRBV6-6 to TRBJ2-7; TCRdb designates TRBD1, a call that cannot be tested without DNA. Per the germline V gene, CDR1 is MNHNY and CDR2 is SVGAGI (reference sequence). The CDR3 totals 12 residues. CDR3: CASRQRGTEQYF.

The chain combines TRBV5-1 with TRBJ1-1; TCRdb's D gene call, TRBD1, goes unchecked for lack of DNA. Germline lookup yields CDR1 SGHRS and CDR2 YFSETQ. This CDR3 is built from 18 residues. The CDR3 loop is CASSLAGRGLHLGTEAFF.

V and J are TRBV24-1 and TRBJ1-2. The CDR3 loop spans 14 amino acids. Germline CDR1 is KGHDR and CDR2 is SFDVKD. Here the CDR3 reads CATSDSDVNYGYTF.

This rearrangement joins TRBV7-2 to TRBJ1-2; checking the TCRdb D call of TRBD1 is not possible without DNA. Germline-derived CDR1 and CDR2 are SGHTA and FQGNSA. The CDR3 extends over 15 amino acids. CDR3 sequence: CASSFPGGVNYGYTF.

The chain combines TRBV5-1 with TRBJ2-2. In germline, CDR1 is SGHRS, CDR2 YFSETQ. The CDR3 runs to 12 residues. The CDR3 loop is CASSSNGGELFF.

The V gene is TRBV7-2, the J gene TRBJ2-7; the TCRdb call, TRBD1, lacks DNA for checking. Germline V gene lookup returns CDR1 SGHTA and CDR2 FQGNSA. This CDR3 is built from 15 residues. CDR3 sequence reads: CASSLTGTASYEQYF.

This sequence joins TRBV6-2 or TRBV6-3 and TRBJ2-7; TCRdb's D call of TRBD1 is untestable without DNA. Germline assignment: CDR1 MNHEY and CDR2 SVGEGT. This CDR3 has 13 residues. The CDR3 is CASSPDRFYEQYF.

This rearrangement joins TRBV20-1 to TRBJ2-7; TCRdb proposes TRBD2, but this gene call is untestable without DNA. Looked up from germline, CDR1 is DFQATT and CDR2 is SNEGSKA (reference sequence). CDR3 length: 15 amino acids. CDR3 region: CSAIGTSGSGDEQYF.

This chain joins TRBV30 and TRBJ2-1. Germline CDR1 and CDR2: GTSNPN and SVGIG (reference sequence). The CDR3 runs to 11 residues. This CDR3 reads CAWTDYNEQFF.

The rearrangement joins TRBV24-1 to TRBJ1-4; lacking DNA, the TRBD1 call made by TCRdb goes unchecked. The germline CDR1 and CDR2 sequences are KGHDR and SFDVKD. The CDR3 sequence is 16 residues long. The CDR3 region is CATSDLPGQGNEKLFF.

The CDR3 is CASSSRAPWAKNIQYF. The rearrangement joins TRBV27 to TRBJ2-4; there is no DNA to check the TCRdb D call of TRBD1. Per the germline V gene, CDR1 is MNHEY and CDR2 is SMNVEV (reference sequence). This CDR3 is built from 16 residues.